The 29 T cell receptor beta chains below all came from one sample that was sequenced in a study of blood T cell repertoires in COVID-19. The assay was immunoSEQ multiplex PCR, and TCRdb's table has in-frame clones only and misses some. The sample lists some 110,000 clones; approximately 78% were seen once. Sequencing used peripheral blood. Receptor source: a man aged 65 to 85 with acute or convalescent COVID-19.

The chain links TRBV30 to TRBJ2-2; D call uncertain. V dropped 4 bases and J dropped 3 bases, with 12 bases sitting between them. This CDR3 comprises 14 residues. CDR1 and CDR2 from the germline V gene are GTSNPN and SVGIG (reference sequence). The CDR3 DNA sequence: TGTGCCTGGACCCCCATAGCATACACCGGGGAGCTGTTTTTT. Amino acid sequence: CAWTPIAYTGELFF. The full variable domain, with the rest looked up from reference TRBV30 and TRBJ2-2, is SQTIHQWPATLVQPVGSPLSLECTVEGTSNPNLYWYRQAAGRGLQLLFYSVGIGQISSEVPQNLSASRPQDRQFILSSKKLLLSDSGFYLCAWTPIAYTGELFFGEGSRLTVL.

The rearrangement links TRBV5-1 to TRBJ1-5, with D tentatively TRBD1 (6 bases). The CDR3 runs 16 residues. V dropped 0 bases and J dropped 6 bases, with 16 bases sitting between them. The V gene's germline CDR1 is SGHRS and CDR2 YFSETQ. The CDR3 DNA sequence: TGCGCCAGCAGCTTGGGGGCAGGGGACCCTAGTCAGCCCCAGCATTTT. Its protein is CASSLGAGDPSQPQHF.

This chain uses TRBV7-2 with TRBJ1-5; 7 bases are a match to TRBD1. CDR1 is SGHTA, CDR2 FQGNSA, per germline. The CDR3 length is 14 residues. The V and J ends lost 5 bases and 7 bases, in that order; junction bases with no gene match: 8. This CDR3 reads CASSPQGDRQPQHF. The CDR3, as DNA: TGTGCCAGCAGCCCTCAGGGGGATAGGCAGCCCCAGCATTTT.

This rearrangement joins TRBV9 to TRBJ1-6, with a possible D match to TRBD1 (5 bases). Germline CDR1 reads SGDLS; CDR2 reads YYNGEE. V lost 0 bases, J lost 4 bases, and 8 bases lay in between. This CDR3 has 15 amino acids. The DNA for the CDR3 is TGTGCCAGCAGCGTAGAGGGGAGGTATAATTCACCCCTCCACTTT. This sequence encodes CASSVEGRYNSPLHF.

The gene calls are TRBV6-1 and TRBJ1-3; D not resolved. This CDR3 is 15 amino acids long. Per the germline V gene, CDR1 is MNHNS and CDR2 is SASEGT. V lost 1 base and J lost 4, with 11 bases in between. The CDR3 sequence: CASSEGLGSGNTIYF. In DNA, the CDR3 is TGTGCCAGCAGTGAAGGACTAGGGTCAGGAAACACCATATATTTT.

The chain combines TRBV28 with TRBJ1-1, with TRBD1 identical over 7 bases. V gave up 2 bases and J gave up 5 bases; unmatched junction bases: 5. The CDR3 runs to 14 residues. Germline CDR1 is MDHEN and CDR2 is SYDVKM. The CDR3 reads CASSLKGARTEAFF. The CDR3 DNA is TGTGCCAGCAGTTTAAAGGGGGCGAGGACTGAAGCTTTCTTT.

This clone was detected a few times. V is TRBV25-1 and J is TRBJ1-1, with D hard to call. The CDR3 runs to 16 residues. The V end was cut by 5 bases, the J end by 4 bases, with 20 bases between. Germline values: CDR1 MGHDK, CDR2 SYGVNS. This chain's CDR3 is CASSPQPGLRSTEAFF. CDR3 sequence (DNA): TGTGCCAGCAGTCCCCAGCCGGGTCTTAGATCCACTGAAGCTTTCTTT.

This sequence joins TRBV9 and TRBJ2-7; a weak D match, TRBD1 (6 bases). Trimming took off 3 bases at V and 3 bases at J, with 13 bases between the two ends. The CDR3 covers 14 residues. Germline CDR1 reads SGDLS; CDR2 reads YYNGEE. CDR3 region: CASSEIGQNYEQYF. Written as DNA, the CDR3 is TGTGCCAGCAGCGAGATTGGACAGAACTACGAGCAGTACTTC. The full variable domain, its missing parts supplied by reference TRBV9 and TRBJ2-7, is DSGVTQTPKHLITATGQRVTLRCSPRSGDLSVYWYQQSLDQGLQFLIQYYNGEERAKGNILERFSAQQFPDLHSELNLSSLELGDSALYFCASSEIGQNYEQYFGPGTRLTVT.

This clone has a handful of counts. The V and J genes are TRBV9 and TRBJ1-1; 9 positions agree with TRBD1. This CDR3 is 16 amino acids long. CDR1 and CDR2 (germline): SGDLS, YYNGEE. J gave up 5 bases and V 2 bases, and 10 bases lay outside the gene matches. CDR3 in DNA: TGTGCCAGCAGCGTGGGCATTGGGACAGGGAATACTGAAGCTTTCTTT. It translates to CASSVGIGTGNTEAFF.

This clone was found once. The gene calls are TRBV9 and TRBJ1-1; 8 bases are shared with TRBD1. The V gene end was trimmed by 4 bases and the J gene end by 2 bases; junction bases not matched to a gene: 7. The CDR3 totals 15 residues. Per the germline V gene, CDR1 is SGDLS and CDR2 is YYNGEE. The DNA of the CDR3 is TGTGCCAGCAGCCCCGGACAGGGACGTAACACTGAAGCTTTCTTT. Translated: CASSPGQGRNTEAFF.

This chain joins TRBV24-1 and TRBJ2-3; TRBD2 is a possible D gene (6 bases). Trimming took 5 bases from V and 4 from J, leaving 12 bases between them. There are 14 residues in the CDR3. In germline, CDR1 is KGHDR, CDR2 SFDVKD. The CDR3 sequence: CATSVSWGADTQYF. The CDR3 nucleotides are TGTGCCACCAGTGTTTCGTGGGGGGCAGATACGCAGTATTTT.

The V gene is TRBV4-2, the J gene TRBJ2-7; 8 nucleotides match TRBD2. The CDR3 covers 15 residues. J was trimmed by 7 bases and V by 3 bases; bases with no gene match: 11. Germline lookup yields CDR1 LGHNA and CDR2 YNFKEQ. The chain's CDR3 is CASSHLEQRLAEQYF. For the CDR3, the DNA is TGTGCCAGCAGCCACCTAGAGCAGAGACTAGCGGAGCAGTACTTC.

This clone was seen a single time. The V and J genes are TRBV5-6 and TRBJ1-2, with no clear D. Germline V lookup: CDR1 SGHDT, CDR2 YYEEEE. The length of the CDR3 is 13 residues. The germline V and J ends were trimmed by 0 bases and 2 bases, with 5 bases remaining between them. CDR3 DNA: TGTGCCAGCAGCTTGGGCGGAAACTATGGCTACACCTTC. It is translated as CASSLGGNYGYTF.

This clone was picked up a small number of times. The rearrangement joins TRBV18 to TRBJ1-6; D perhaps matches TRBD1 (6 bases). Germline CDR1 reads KGHSH; CDR2 reads LQKENI. The germline V and J ends were trimmed by 2 bases and 5 bases, with 10 bases remaining between them. This CDR3 comprises 15 residues. CDR3 residues: CASSPNQGNNSPLHF. The CDR3 nucleotides read TGTGCCAGCTCACCAAATCAGGGGAATAATTCACCCCTCCACTTT.

The chain carries TRBV10-2 and TRBJ1-2; 7 nucleotides align to TRBD1. V lost 1 base and J lost 10; bases outside the gene matches: 6. The CDR3 runs 13 residues. Germline CDR1 reads WSHSY; CDR2 reads SAAADI. The CDR3 DNA reads as TGCGCCAGCAGTGAGTTGCCGACAGGGCCCTACACCTTC. It codes for CASSELPTGPYTF.

The V and J genes are TRBV4-2 and TRBJ2-6; 9 bases match TRBD1. V lost 4 bases to trimming and J lost 0 bases; unmatched junction nucleotides: 10. Germline CDR1 is LGHNA and CDR2 is YNFKEQ. The CDR3 sequence is 19 residues long. CDR3 DNA: TGTGCCAGCAGCCGACTCGGGACAGGGCCTAGCTCTGGGGCCAACGTCCTGACTTTC. This encodes CASSRLGTGPSSGANVLTF.

Turning to this clone: A read error may produce the germline difference seen at one junction end. This rearrangement joins TRBV5-6 to TRBJ2-3, with 10 bases matching TRBD1. Germline values: CDR1 SGHDT, CDR2 YYEEEE. The CDR3 length is 18 residues. CDR3 residues: CTSSFLTTGTGATDTQYF. CDR3 coding DNA: TGTACCAGCAGCTTCCTAACCACCGGGACAGGGGCCACAGATACGCAGTATTTT.

The chain combines TRBV28 with TRBJ2-6; 8 positions match TRBD2. CDR1 MDHEN and CDR2 SYDVKM come from the germline V gene. The CDR3 loop spans 15 amino acids. Trimming removed 6 bases from V and 0 bases from J; junction bases left unmatched: 1. The CDR3 spells CASSRGGSGANVLTF. The CDR3 DNA reads TGTGCCAGCAGCCGGGGGGGCTCTGGGGCCAACGTCCTGACTTTC.

The CDR3 sequence is CASSGRDRGNYGYTF. The CDR3 region has the DNA TGTGCCAGTAGTGGACGGGACAGGGGAAACTATGGCTACACCTTC. This chain connects TRBV19 to TRBJ1-2, with TRBD1 identical over 10 bases. Germline V CDR1 and CDR2: LNHDA, SQIVND (reference sequence). The length of the CDR3 is 15 residues. Trimming removed 5 bases from V and 2 bases from J; junction bases left unmatched: 5.

The genes are TRBV6-1 and TRBJ2-3, with no clear D. The CDR3 totals 12 residues. Germline V gene sequence: CDR1 MNHNS, CDR2 SASEGT. V was pared by 2 bases and J by 10 bases, with 10 bases between. DNA for the CDR3: TGTGCCAGCAGTGAATATCGGTTTGCGCAGTATTTT. Amino acid sequence: CASSEYRFAQYF.

CDR3 protein: CASSLDGLAGSYEQYF. CDR3 bases: TGTGCCAGCAGCCTTGACGGACTAGCGGGGTCCTACGAGCAGTACTTC. The rearrangement links TRBV3-1 (or the pseudogene TRBV3-2) to TRBJ2-7; 12 nucleotides line up with TRBD2. CDR3 length: 16 amino acids. Germline CDR1 reads LGHDT; CDR2 reads YNNKEL (reference sequence). V shed 4 bases and J 1 base; nucleotides not matched to a gene: 5.

The V call is TRBV19, the J call TRBJ1-2; the D gene is possibly TRBD1 (5 bases). Germline CDR1 and CDR2: LNHDA and SQIVND (reference sequence). The CDR3 loop spans 15 amino acids. Trimming took off 6 bases at V and 0 bases at J, with 14 bases between the two ends. CDR3 DNA sequence: TGTGCCAGTAGGGAAGGGGCAAATACTAACTATGGCTACACCTTC. Translated, it gives CASREGANTNYGYTF.

The V and J genes are TRBV4-1 and TRBJ2-2, with a weak D call TRBD2 (6 bases). V was trimmed by 0 bases and J by 1 base, leaving 9 bases between them. This CDR3 has 16 amino acids. The germline gives CDR1 MGHRA, CDR2 YSYEKL. The DNA for the CDR3 is TGCGCCAGCAGCCAAGATCCCGGGAGGAACACCGGGGAGCTGTTTTTT. Protein: CASSQDPGRNTGELFF.

The sample holds one count of this clone. The rearrangement joins TRBV6-5 to TRBJ1-2; unclear D gene. V was trimmed by 2 bases and J by 0 bases, leaving 10 bases between them. The CDR3 runs to 15 residues. Germline V lookup: CDR1 MNHEY, CDR2 SVGAGI. In DNA, the CDR3 is TGTGCCAGCAGTTACAAGCAGGCTTCTAACTATGGCTACACCTTC. This codes for CASSYKQASNYGYTF.

This clone was found a few times. In DNA, the CDR3 is TGTGCCAGCAGCCAAGAACGGGGGTGGTATGGCTACACCTTC. Its translation: CASSQERGWYGYTF. The genes are TRBV14 and TRBJ1-2, with a possible D match to TRBD1 (5 bases). Germline lookup yields CDR1 SGHDN and CDR2 FVKESK. Trimming removed 0 bases at V and 5 bases at J, with 10 bases between. The CDR3 sequence is 14 residues long.

The chain has TRBV7-2 and TRBJ1-2, with TRBD1 matching 8 bases. V trimming: 1 base; J trimming: 4 bases; junction bases outside the gene matches: 8. This CDR3 is 16 amino acids long. Germline V CDR1 and CDR2: SGHTA, FQGNSA. The CDR3: CASSLGIQGAVYGYTF. The DNA of the CDR3 is TGTGCCAGCAGCTTAGGGATTCAGGGGGCAGTCTATGGCTACACCTTC.

A single count supports this clone. The rearrangement uses TRBV2 and TRBJ1-2, with 12 bases fitting TRBD1. V trimming: 7 bases; J trimming: 6 bases; junction bases outside the gene matches: 9. Germline lookup yields CDR1 SNHLY and CDR2 FYNNEI. The CDR3 covers 15 residues. The CDR3 region is CASKIGTGGWDGYTF. CDR3 nucleotides: TGTGCCAGCAAAATTGGGACAGGGGGCTGGGATGGCTACACCTTC.

This sequence joins TRBV4-2 and TRBJ1-5, with 7 bases lining up with TRBD1. This CDR3 is built from 16 residues. Trimming cost V 4 bases and J 0 bases; bases outside gene matches: 6. From germline, CDR1 is LGHNA and CDR2 YNFKEQ. In DNA, the CDR3 is TGTGCCAGCAGCCGTGGGACAGTATCTAGCAATCAGCCCCAGCATTTT. Amino acids: CASSRGTVSSNQPQHF.

This chain links TRBV7-3 with TRBJ2-1; 7 bases are shared with TRBD2. The CDR3 consists of 19 residues. J lost 7 bases, V lost 4 bases, and 22 bases had no gene match. CDR1 is SGHTA, CDR2 FQGTGA, per germline. The DNA of the CDR3 is TGTGCCAGCAGCTCCCCAGCGGGACGGGGCCAAGGTACGGGTAATGAGCAGTTCTTC. It yields the protein CASSSPAGRGQGTGNEQFF. Supplemented by reference TRBV7-3 and TRBJ2-1, the full variable domain reads GAGVSQTPSNKVTEKGKYVELRCDPISGHTALYWYRQSLGQGPEFLIYFQGTGAADDSGLPNDRFFAVRPEGSVSTLKIQRTERGDSAVYLCASSSPAGRGQGTGNEQFFGPGTRLTVL.